These T cell receptor beta chains were read from a single sample in a study of cytomegalovirus exposure and HLA in healthy donors. Repertoires were generated with immunoSEQ multiplex PCR, while TCRdb's copy carries only in-frame clones and drops some. The sample carries approximately 58,000 clones, 90% to 95% recorded once. Material for sequencing was PBMCs. The receptors were sampled from a woman aged 18 to 35 in good health and CMV-seropositive. The CDR3 runs from the conserved cysteine through the conserved F or W. Fields, in order: CDR3 DNA, CDR3 protein, clone size, D gene, CDR3 length, V gene, J gene. D genes are given only for firm matches. Rows give clone size only sometimes, using once, few, many, or a class for an expanded clone.

TGCGCCAGCAGCTTGGATGGGGAGATTAATGAGCAGTTCTTC,CASSLDGEINEQFF,.,.,14,TRBV5-1,TRBJ2-1
TGTGCCAGCAGCCAAGTATTTGCCGGGACTGAAGCTTTCTTT,CASSQVFAGTEAFF,.,.,14,TRBV14,TRBJ1-1
TGTGCCACCGGGACTTTCACTAGCGGGGAGCTGTTTTTT,CATGTFTSGELFF,.,.,13,TRBV2,TRBJ2-2
TGTGCCAGCAACAGCGGGAGGGCCACTGATACGCAGTATTTT,CASNSGRATDTQYF,.,TRBD2,14,TRBV6-1,TRBJ2-3
TGTGCCAGCAGCTTAGGGGCAGGAAGACTGTTTTTT,CASSLGAGRLFF,.,.,12,TRBV7-6,TRBJ1-4
TGCGCCAGCAGGACAGTCCCCAATCAGCCCCAGCATTTT,CASRTVPNQPQHF,.,.,13,TRBV5-1,TRBJ1-5
TGTGCCTGGAGTCTAGGGGGCTGGGAAAAACTGTTTTTT,CAWSLGGWEKLFF,.,TRBD1,13,TRBV30,TRBJ1-4
TGTGCCAGCAGCTCACTAGCGGCTATTATCGAGCAGTACTTC,CASSSLAAIIEQYF,.,TRBD2,14,TRBV11-2,TRBJ2-7
TGTGCCAGCAGACTACCGGGGTGGGGCGGGGAGCTGTTTTTT,CASRLPGWGGELFF,.,.,14,TRBV28,TRBJ2-2
TGTGCCAGCAGCTTAGGAGGCGGGGATGAGCAGTTCTTC,CASSLGGGDEQFF,.,.,13,TRBV7-9,TRBJ2-1
TGTGCCAGCAGCTCCCCGACAGGGGTCTTCAAAAACATTCAGTACTTC,CASSSPTGVFKNIQYF,.,TRBD1,16,TRBV7-9,TRBJ2-4
TGTGCCAGCAGTTTCGGGGTTGAAGCTTTCTTT,CASSFGVEAFF,once,.,11,TRBV28,TRBJ1-1
TGTGCCAGCAGAGCCGGACAGGGGGCCTATGGCTACACCTTC,CASRAGQGAYGYTF,.,TRBD1,14,TRBV6-4,TRBJ1-2
TGTGCCAGCGATACCGCGGGGTTAAGCGCAGATACGCAGTATTTT,CASDTAGLSADTQYF,.,.,15,TRBV6-6,TRBJ2-3
TGCGCCAGCAGGACCGTTAGGGGGATTAGCAATCAGCCCCAGCATTTT,CASRTVRGISNQPQHF,.,.,16,TRBV4-3,TRBJ1-5
TGTGCCAGCAGCCAAGAGGTGGCTGCGGGAGGGGGGCGGCTGTTTTTT,CASSQEVAAGGGRLFF,.,TRBD2,16,TRBV4-2,TRBJ2-2
TGCAGCGTTGAGGTTCAGGACTACGAGCAGTACTTC,CSVEVQDYEQYF,few,.,12,TRBV29-1,TRBJ2-7
TGTGCCAGCAGCTTAGCTGTAACGCCAGCGGATGAGCAGTTCTTC,CASSLAVTPADEQFF,.,.,15,TRBV7-9,TRBJ2-1
TGTGCCATCTCGTCAGGCCCGGGAGGGTACGAGCAGTACTTC,CAISSGPGGYEQYF,.,TRBD2,14,TRBV6-1,TRBJ2-7
TGCGCCAGCAGCCGCAACCATGCGGGCAATCAGCCCCAGCATTTT,CASSRNHAGNQPQHF,once,.,15,TRBV4-1,TRBJ1-5
TGTGCCAGCAGCTTGACTAGCGGGAGAGGGGGGGAGACCCAGTACTTC,CASSLTSGRGGETQYF,.,TRBD2,16,TRBV7-3,TRBJ2-5
TGTGCCAGCAGTGAACCCGGGGTCGGGGAGCAGTTCTTC,CASSEPGVGEQFF,.,.,13,TRBV25-1,TRBJ2-1
TGTGCCAGCAGCCTCGGGGGGTATCAGCCCCAGCATTTT,CASSLGGYQPQHF,.,.,13,TRBV14,TRBJ1-5
TGTGCCAGCAGTTCTCCGGGGCTAGCGGGAGGGCCCTACGAGCAGTACTTC,CASSSPGLAGGPYEQYF,.,TRBD2,17,TRBV28,TRBJ2-7
TGCGCCAGCAGCGGGAGTTTATCGGAGACCCAGTACTTC,CASSGSLSETQYF,.,.,13,TRBV5-1,TRBJ2-5
TGTGCCACCAGCGAGGTGCTAGGCTCTGGAAACACCATATATTTT,CATSEVLGSGNTIYF,.,.,15,TRBV15,TRBJ1-3
TGTGCCAGCAGTGTAGGACAGCGTAACACTGAAGCTTTCTTT,CASSVGQRNTEAFF,few,.,14,TRBV2,TRBJ1-1
TGTGCCAGCAGTGATTTACGGGGGGAGGACACCGGGGAGCTGTTTTTT,CASSDLRGEDTGELFF,.,TRBD2,16,TRBV6-4,TRBJ2-2
TGTGCCAGCAGCGTAGTGGCGGGGGGCCCGGACGAGCAGTACTTC,CASSVVAGGPDEQYF,.,TRBD2,15,TRBV9,TRBJ2-7
TGTGCCAGCAGCTGGGGCTCGGGCACTGAAGCTTTCTTT,CASSWGSGTEAFF,.,.,13,TRBV11-2,TRBJ1-1
TGTGCCAGCAGCGTAGACCCCGACAGGTACCTCTATGGCTACACCTTC,CASSVDPDRYLYGYTF,large,.,16,TRBV9,TRBJ1-2
TGTGCCAGCAGATACGATATGGACAGGGAACCCCCTCATGAAGCTTTCTTT,CASRYDMDREPPHEAFF,.,TRBD1,17,TRBV6-4,TRBJ1-1
TGTGCCAGCAGCTTGGCCAGGACAGGGGAGGCTGAAGCTTTCTTT,CASSLARTGEAEAFF,.,TRBD1,15,TRBV5-4,TRBJ1-1
TGTGCCAGCAGCCCGCGGATTTTACAAGAGACCCAGTACTTC,CASSPRILQETQYF,.,.,14,TRBV7-3,TRBJ2-5
TGTGCCAGCACCACAACGGGACAGGGAGCTTTCTTT,CASTTTGQGAFF,.,TRBD1,12,TRBV7-2,TRBJ1-1
TGTGCCAGCATTCCGGGACTAGCGGGAACAGAGCAGTACTTC,CASIPGLAGTEQYF,.,TRBD2,14,TRBV6-1,TRBJ2-7
TGTGCCAGCAGCTTGGGGACAGGGGCTAATTCACCCCTCCACTTT,CASSLGTGANSPLHF,.,TRBD1,15,TRBV11-3,TRBJ1-6
TGTGCCAGCCTCCGGGACAGCAATCAAGGTCAGCCCCAGCATTTT,CASLRDSNQGQPQHF,.,TRBD1,15,TRBV2,TRBJ1-5
TGTGCCAGCAGTTTAAACAGGGCCCCGAAGGGCGGGCAGTACTTC,CASSLNRAPKGGQYF,.,.,15,TRBV7-9,TRBJ2-7
TGCGCCAGCAGGCGGGACAGGGAAGTCGGTGAGCAGTTCTTC,CASRRDREVGEQFF,.,TRBD1,14,TRBV4-1,TRBJ2-1
TGCGCCAGCGGGAATGGGGCATATAACACCGGGGAGCTGTTTTTT,CASGNGAYNTGELFF,.,.,15,TRBV5-1,TRBJ2-2
TGTGCCAGCAGCTCCCGGGCGGGAGGGGGCAATGAGCAGTTCTTC,CASSSRAGGGNEQFF,.,TRBD2,15,TRBV11-1,TRBJ2-1